This T cell receptor (beta chain) originates from a study of cytomegalovirus exposure and HLA in healthy donors. Study results and limitations: A few CMV-associated chains were confirmed in vitro to be specific for CMV antigens.

This CDR3 is built from 15 residues. V gave up 3 bases and J gave up 3 bases, with 12 bases separating them. Germline V gene sequence: CDR1 WSHSY, CDR2 SAAADI. The PCR made use of 60 Vbeta and 13 Jbeta primers. The method was immunoSEQ multiplex PCR; TCRdb's version includes in-frame clones alone and lacks a portion of them. Here the sample spans roughly 200,000 clones, around 77% being singletons. Comment on this clone: Its antigen is unidentified.

The source is a man aged 60-69 years in good health and CMV-seronegative. Sequenced input: PBMCs. J is TRBJ2-1 and V is TRBV10-2, with D possibly TRBD2 on 7 matching bases. CDR3 protein: CASSERGGFYNEQFF. The CDR3 DNA is TGCGCCAGCAGTGAAAGGGGGGGCTTCTACAATGAGCAGTTCTTC.